Listed below are T cell receptor beta chains from one sample, sequenced in a study of blood T cell repertoires in COVID-19. Using immunoSEQ multiplex PCR, the repertoire was profiled, and TCRdb retains in-frame clones only, with some absent. The sample records roughly 200,000 clones, 70% to 90% being singletons. The specimen was peripheral blood. Receptors originate from a human donor with active or convalescent COVID-19. The donor label of this sample is uncertain. The CDR3 runs from the conserved cysteine through the conserved F or W. Each record gives: clone size, J gene, V gene, D gene, CDR3 protein, CDR3 DNA. A D gene is named only where the DNA matches it firmly. Clone size is stated in some rows and not others, as once, few, many or a class when expanded.

clone_size: .; j_call: TRBJ2-7; v_call: TRBV7-9; d_call: .; cdr3_aa: CASSLGGSYYEQYF; cdr3_nt: TGTGCCAGCAGCCTCGGGGGAAGCTACTACGAGCAGTACTTC
clone_size: .; j_call: TRBJ2-1; v_call: TRBV19; d_call: .; cdr3_aa: CASSVRSNEQFF; cdr3_nt: TGTGCCAGTAGTGTCAGGTCCAATGAGCAGTTCTTC
clone_size: .; j_call: TRBJ2-3; v_call: TRBV6-1; d_call: .; cdr3_aa: CASSDLTRKGTDTQYF; cdr3_nt: TGTGCCAGCAGTGACCTAACTAGAAAGGGCACAGATACGCAGTATTTT
clone_size: .; j_call: TRBJ1-6; v_call: TRBV7-9; d_call: TRBD1; cdr3_aa: CASSTGANSPLHF; cdr3_nt: TGTGCCAGCAGCACAGGGGCAAATTCACCCCTCCACTTT
clone_size: .; j_call: TRBJ2-1; v_call: TRBV28; d_call: TRBD2; cdr3_aa: CASSLGGVRYNEQFF; cdr3_nt: TGTGCCAGCAGTTTGGGGGGGGTACGTTACAATGAGCAGTTCTTC
clone_size: .; j_call: TRBJ2-2; v_call: TRBV10-3; d_call: TRBD2; cdr3_aa: CAIRTSGRTGTGELFF; cdr3_nt: TGTGCCATCAGGACTAGCGGGAGGACCGGGACCGGGGAGCTGTTTTTT
clone_size: few; j_call: TRBJ2-7; v_call: TRBV5-4; d_call: TRBD2; cdr3_aa: CASSSGTSGGTYEQYF; cdr3_nt: TGTGCCAGCAGCTCCGGGACTAGCGGGGGGACCTACGAGCAGTACTTC
clone_size: .; j_call: TRBJ2-3; v_call: TRBV7-6; d_call: TRBD2; cdr3_aa: CASSFASGDGTDTQYF; cdr3_nt: TGTGCCAGCAGCTTTGCTAGCGGGGACGGCACAGATACGCAGTATTTT
clone_size: .; j_call: TRBJ1-2; v_call: TRBV2; d_call: .; cdr3_aa: CASSETSMGGASYGYTF; cdr3_nt: TGTGCCAGCAGTGAAACTTCCATGGGAGGGGCAAGCTATGGCTACACCTTC
clone_size: once; j_call: TRBJ2-2; v_call: TRBV19; d_call: .; cdr3_aa: CASSAQQGGTGELFF; cdr3_nt: TGTGCCAGTAGTGCCCAACAGGGAGGGACCGGGGAGCTGTTTTTT